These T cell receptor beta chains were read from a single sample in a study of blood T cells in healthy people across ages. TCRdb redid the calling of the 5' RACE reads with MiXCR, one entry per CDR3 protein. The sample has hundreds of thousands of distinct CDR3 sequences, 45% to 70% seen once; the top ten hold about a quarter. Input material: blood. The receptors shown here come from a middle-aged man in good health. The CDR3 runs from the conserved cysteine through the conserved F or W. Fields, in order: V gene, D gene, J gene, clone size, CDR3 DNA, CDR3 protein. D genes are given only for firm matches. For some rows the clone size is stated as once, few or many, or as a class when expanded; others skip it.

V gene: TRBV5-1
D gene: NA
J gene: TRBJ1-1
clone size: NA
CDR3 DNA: TGCGCCAGCAGCTTGATGACAGATAGTAACACTGAAGCTTTCTTT
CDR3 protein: CASSLMTDSNTEAFF

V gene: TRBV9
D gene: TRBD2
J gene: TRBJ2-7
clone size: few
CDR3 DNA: TGTGCCAGCAGCGTAGGCCCGACTAGCGGGATGAACGAGCAGTACTTC
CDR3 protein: CASSVGPTSGMNEQYF

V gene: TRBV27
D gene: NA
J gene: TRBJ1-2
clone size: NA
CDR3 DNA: TGTGCCAGCAGTGGCCAGGACAGAGGGGGGCTGAACTATGGCTACACCTTC
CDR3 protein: CASSGQDRGGLNYGYTF

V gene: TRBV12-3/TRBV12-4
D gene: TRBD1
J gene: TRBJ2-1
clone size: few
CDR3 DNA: TGTGCCAGCAGGGCCGGGACAGCTGGGCAAAATGAGCAGTTCTTC
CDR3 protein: CASRAGTAGQNEQFF

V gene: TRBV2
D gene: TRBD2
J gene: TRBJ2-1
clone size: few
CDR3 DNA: TGTGCCAGCAGTGAAGGACTAGCGGGTCAGAATGAGCAGTTCTTC
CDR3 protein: CASSEGLAGQNEQFF

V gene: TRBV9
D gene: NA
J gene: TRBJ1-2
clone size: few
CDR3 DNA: TGTGCCAGCAGCGTAGATCAGGGCCTTGTTGGGGGCTACACCTTC
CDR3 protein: CASSVDQGLVGGYTF

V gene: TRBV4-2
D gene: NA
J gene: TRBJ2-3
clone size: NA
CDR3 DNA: TGTGCCAGCAGCCAAGAGGGACTCCGTCGGTGGGATACGCAGTATTTT
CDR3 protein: CASSQEGLRRWDTQYF

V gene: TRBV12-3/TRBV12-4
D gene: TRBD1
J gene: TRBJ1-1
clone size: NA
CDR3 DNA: TGTGCCACCCCACCGGGACAGGGTAGGCCTTCTACCCTGAACACTGAAGCTTTCTTT
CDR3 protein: CATPPGQGRPSTLNTEAFF

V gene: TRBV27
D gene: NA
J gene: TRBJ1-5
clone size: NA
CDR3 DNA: TGTGCCAGCAGTTTATCGGGGCTTCCCAATCAGCCCCAGCATTTT
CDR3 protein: CASSLSGLPNQPQHF

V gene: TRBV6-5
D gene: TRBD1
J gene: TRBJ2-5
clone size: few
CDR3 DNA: TGTGCCACCTTTTCCTCGACAGGGCATCGAGAGACCCAGTACTTC
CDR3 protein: CATFSSTGHRETQYF

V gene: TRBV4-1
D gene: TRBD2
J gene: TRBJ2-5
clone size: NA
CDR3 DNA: TGCGCCAGCAGCCTACGGATAGCGGGACCTACTACCCAAGAGACCCAGTACTTC
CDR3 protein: CASSLRIAGPTTQETQYF

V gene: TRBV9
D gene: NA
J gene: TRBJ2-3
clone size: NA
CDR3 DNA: TGTGCCAGCAGCGTAGGAGTCGCTACAGATACGCAGTATTTT
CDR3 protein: CASSVGVATDTQYF

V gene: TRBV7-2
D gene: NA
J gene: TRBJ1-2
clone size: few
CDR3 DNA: TGTGCCAGCAGCCCCAACAGGGATGGCTACACCTTC
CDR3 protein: CASSPNRDGYTF

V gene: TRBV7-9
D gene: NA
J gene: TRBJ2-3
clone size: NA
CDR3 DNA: TGTGCCAGCAGCTTAGCGGGCAGCAATGGCGCAGATACGCAGTATTTT
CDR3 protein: CASSLAGSNGADTQYF

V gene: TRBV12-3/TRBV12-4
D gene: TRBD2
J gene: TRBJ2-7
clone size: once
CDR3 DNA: TGTGCCAGCAGTTCACATGGCGGGGGGCGCACCTACGAGCAGTACTTC
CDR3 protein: CASSSHGGGRTYEQYF

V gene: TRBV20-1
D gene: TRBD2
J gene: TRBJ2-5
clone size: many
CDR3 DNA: TGCAGTGCCATTGCGGGAGCGGCCGAAGAGACCCAGTACTTC
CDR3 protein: CSAIAGAAEETQYF

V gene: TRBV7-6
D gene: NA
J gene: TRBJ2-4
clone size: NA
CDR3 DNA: TGTGCCAGCAGCGATACCGGGACAAAAAACATTCAGTACTTC
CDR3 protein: CASSDTGTKNIQYF

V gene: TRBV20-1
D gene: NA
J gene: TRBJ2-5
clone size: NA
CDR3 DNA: TGCACCCTGAACAGGTTTCAAGAGACCCAGTACTTC
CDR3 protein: CTLNRFQETQYF

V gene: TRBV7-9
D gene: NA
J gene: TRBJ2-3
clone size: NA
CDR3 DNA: TGTGCCAACGGAGCGGCGGGTGAGTATTTT
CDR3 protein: CANGAAGEYF

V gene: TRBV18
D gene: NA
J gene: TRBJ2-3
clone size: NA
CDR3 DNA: TGTGCCAGCTCATCCAGACTAGTTTCGCCAGATACGCAGTATTTT
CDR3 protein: CASSSRLVSPDTQYF

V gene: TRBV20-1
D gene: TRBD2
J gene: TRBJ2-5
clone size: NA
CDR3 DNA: TGCAGTGCCTTTCGACTAGCGGGGGGTAAAGAGACCCAGTACTTC
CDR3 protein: CSAFRLAGGKETQYF

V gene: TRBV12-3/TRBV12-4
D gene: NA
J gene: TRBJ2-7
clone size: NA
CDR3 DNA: TGTGCCAGCAGCCGCGCCGGACAGCCGGTAACCTACGAGCAGTACTTC
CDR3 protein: CASSRAGQPVTYEQYF

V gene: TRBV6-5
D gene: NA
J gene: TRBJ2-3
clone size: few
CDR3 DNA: TGTGCCAGCAGTTACAAATCCAGACTAGTCAAGGAAGGCACAGATACGCAGTATTTT
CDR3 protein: CASSYKSRLVKEGTDTQYF

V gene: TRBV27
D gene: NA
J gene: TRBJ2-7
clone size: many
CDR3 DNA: TGCGCCAGCAGCTTAGGGGAATCCTACGAGCAGTACTTC
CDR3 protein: CASSLGESYEQYF

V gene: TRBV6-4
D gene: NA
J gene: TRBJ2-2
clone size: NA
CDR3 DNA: TGTGCCAGCAGTGACCCGACTAGCACCGGGGAGCTGTTTTTT
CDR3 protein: CASSDPTSTGELFF

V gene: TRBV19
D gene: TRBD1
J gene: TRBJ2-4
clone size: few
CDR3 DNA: TGTGCCAGTAGTATAGCATGGGACAGATTAGATGGGGTTCAGTACTTC
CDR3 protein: CASSIAWDRLDGVQYF

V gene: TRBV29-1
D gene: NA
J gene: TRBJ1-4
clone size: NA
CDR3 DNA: TGCAGCGTCGCTCCCCAGGAGAGCGCAACTAATGAAAAACTGTTTTTT
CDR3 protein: CSVAPQESATNEKLFF

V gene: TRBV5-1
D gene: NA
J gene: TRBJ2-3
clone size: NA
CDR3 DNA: TGCGCCAGCAGCTATTTAATAGGACAGAAGAAGAACACAGATACGCAGTATTTT
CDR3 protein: CASSYLIGQKKNTDTQYF

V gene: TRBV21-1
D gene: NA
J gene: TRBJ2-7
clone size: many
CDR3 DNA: TGTGCCAGCAGCAAAGCGCGGGAAGGGTCCCACAACTACGAGCAGTACTTC
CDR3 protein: CASSKAREGSHNYEQYF

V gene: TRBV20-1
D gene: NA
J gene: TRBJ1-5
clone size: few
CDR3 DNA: TGCAGTGCTAGATCCGACAGAGGTAGCAATCAGCCCCAGCATTTT
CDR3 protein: CSARSDRGSNQPQHF